This T cell receptor (beta chain) was observed in a study of cytomegalovirus exposure and HLA in healthy donors. The PCR used 60 Vbeta and 13 Jbeta primers. Libraries were prepared by immunoSEQ multiplex PCR; TCRdb keeps only in-frame clonotypes and omits some of them. This repertoire shows around 170,000 clones, roughly 75% found once; its top ten account for around 5.4%. Germline CDR1 reads MNHNY; CDR2 reads SVGAGI (reference sequence). The CDR3 sequence is 16 residues long. Trimming at V came to 4 bases and at J to 3 bases, leaving 7 bases not matched to a gene. The material sequenced was PBMCs. The rearrangement links TRBV6-6 to TRBJ1-5, with TRBD1 identical over 9 bases. The TCR was taken from a man aged 40-49 years in good health and CMV-seronegative. This CDR3 reads CASSSGQGGNNQPQHF. For the CDR3, the DNA is TGTGCCAGCAGTTCGGGACAGGGCGGCAACAATCAGCCCCAGCATTTT.